Shown below are 10 T cell receptor beta chains from a single sample sequenced in a study of cytomegalovirus exposure and HLA in healthy donors. 60 Vbeta and 13 Jbeta primers were used in PCR. The table came from immunoSEQ multiplex PCR; TCRdb's copy has only in-frame clones and leaves some out. The data hold over 75,000 clones, with roughly 83% observed a single time. Sequenced input: PBMCs. The receptors derive from a woman aged 50 to 60 in good health and CMV-seronegative.

The rearrangement links TRBV15 to TRBJ1-5; D gene ambiguous. The CDR3 totals 14 residues. The germline gives CDR1 LNHNV, CDR2 YYDKDF (reference sequence). Trimming pared 4 bases from V and 4 bases from J, leaving 11 bases between. CDR3 bases: TGTGCCACCAGCACGCGACACAGTAATCAGCCCCAGCATTTT. Translated: CATSTRHSNQPQHF.

The J gene is TRBJ1-1, the V gene TRBV7-3; no clear D gene. V gave up 1 base and J gave up 3 bases, with 12 bases separating them. Per germline, CDR1 SGHTA and CDR2 FQGTGA. There are 15 residues in the CDR3. The CDR3 region is CASSLMGNMDTEAFF. Written as DNA, the CDR3 is TGTGCCAGCAGCTTAATGGGCAACATGGACACTGAAGCTTTCTTT.

This sequence joins TRBV28 and TRBJ1-2; D remains unclear. This CDR3 spans 14 amino acids. Trimming pared 4 bases from V and 4 bases from J, leaving 13 bases between. Germline V gene data show CDR1 as MDHEN and CDR2 as SYDVKM. The CDR3 DNA reads TGTGCCAGCAGTTCCTTCACGGGGATCTATGGCTACACCTTC. This codes for CASSSFTGIYGYTF.

The rearrangement joins TRBV2 to TRBJ2-5, with D perhaps matching TRBD2 (6 bases). CDR1 is SNHLY and CDR2 is FYNNEI in the germline V gene. V lost 5 bases to trimming and J lost 5 bases, with 12 bases between them. The CDR3 is made up of 13 amino acids. The CDR3 loop is CASSKARGETQYF. As DNA, the CDR3 is TGTGCCAGCAGTAAGGCCCGGGGGGAGACCCAGTACTTC.

J is TRBJ2-7 and V is TRBV5-6; TRBD1 matches at 9 bases. The CDR3 has 15 amino acids. The trim removed 4 bases at V and 2 bases at J, leaving 7 bases unmatched. From germline, CDR1 is SGHDT and CDR2 YYEEEE. The CDR3: CASSRRQGGTYEQYF. CDR3 DNA: TGTGCCAGCAGCCGCCGACAGGGGGGGACCTACGAGCAGTACTTC.

The chain joins TRBV7-3 to TRBJ2-1; TRBD2 aligns across 8 bases. J was trimmed by 4 bases and V by 2 bases; bases with no gene match: 1. The CDR3 totals 14 residues. CDR1 is SGHTA and CDR2 is FQGTGA in the germline V gene. The CDR3 DNA reads as TGTGCCAGCAGCTTAGAGCGGGGGTACAATGAGCAGTTCTTC. It translates to CASSLERGYNEQFF.

This chain connects TRBV5-1 to TRBJ2-3, with D perhaps matching TRBD1 (6 bases). Trimming pared 1 base from V and 4 bases from J, leaving 13 bases between. The germline CDR1 and CDR2 sequences are SGHRS and YFSETQ. The CDR3 extends over 15 amino acids. CDR3 region: CASSLFQGRADTQYF. CDR3 DNA: TGCGCCAGCAGCTTGTTTCAGGGGCGGGCAGATACGCAGTATTTT.

This clone was detected only a few times. The chain employs TRBV29-1 and TRBJ2-1, with D perhaps TRBD2 (5 bases). The V gene's germline CDR1 is SQVTM and CDR2 ANQGSEA. The CDR3 spans 15 residues. The V and J ends lost 6 bases and 0 bases respectively, with 15 bases between them. Here the CDR3 reads CSVILDTSSYNEQFF. The CDR3 region has the DNA TGCAGCGTAATACTAGACACCAGCTCCTACAATGAGCAGTTCTTC.

The CDR3, as DNA: TGCGCCAGCAGTGCCTTCGTAGGACAGGATAATTCCGAGCAGTACTTC. Translation: CASSAFVGQDNSEQYF. V usage is TRBV10-2 and J usage is TRBJ2-7; 7 positions agree with TRBD1. The CDR3 runs 16 residues. Germline CDR1 and CDR2: WSHSY and SAAADI. Trimming took 4 bases from V and 6 from J; bases not matched to a gene: 15.

J is TRBJ2-1 and V is TRBV28; D is possibly TRBD2 (5 bases). Germline V gene lookup returns CDR1 MDHEN and CDR2 SYDVKM. The V end was cut by 5 bases, the J end by 2 bases, with 19 bases between. This CDR3 has 17 residues. The CDR3 sequence: CASSNPVAGHAYNEQFF. The CDR3 DNA reads TGTGCCAGCAGTAATCCCGTTGCGGGCCACGCCTACAATGAGCAGTTCTTC. Filled out from reference TRBV28 and TRBJ2-1, the complete variable domain reads DVKVTQSSRYLVKRTGEKVFLECVQDMDHENMFWYRQDPGLGLRLIYFSYDVKMKEKGDIPEGYSVSREKKERFSLILESASTNQTSMYLCASSNPVAGHAYNEQFFGPGTRLTVL.